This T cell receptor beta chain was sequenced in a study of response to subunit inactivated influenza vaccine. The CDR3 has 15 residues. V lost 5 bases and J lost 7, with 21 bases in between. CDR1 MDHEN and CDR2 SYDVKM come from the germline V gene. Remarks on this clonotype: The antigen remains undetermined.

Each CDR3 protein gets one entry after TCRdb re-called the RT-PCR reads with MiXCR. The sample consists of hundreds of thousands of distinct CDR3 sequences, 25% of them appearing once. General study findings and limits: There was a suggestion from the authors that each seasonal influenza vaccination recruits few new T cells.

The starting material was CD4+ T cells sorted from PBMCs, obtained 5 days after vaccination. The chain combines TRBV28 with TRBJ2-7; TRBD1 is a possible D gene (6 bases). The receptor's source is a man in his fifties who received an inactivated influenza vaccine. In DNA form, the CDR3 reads TGTGCCAGCAGTCCATGGACGGGCTCCCAGGGGGAGCAGTACTTC. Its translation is CASSPWTGSQGEQYF.